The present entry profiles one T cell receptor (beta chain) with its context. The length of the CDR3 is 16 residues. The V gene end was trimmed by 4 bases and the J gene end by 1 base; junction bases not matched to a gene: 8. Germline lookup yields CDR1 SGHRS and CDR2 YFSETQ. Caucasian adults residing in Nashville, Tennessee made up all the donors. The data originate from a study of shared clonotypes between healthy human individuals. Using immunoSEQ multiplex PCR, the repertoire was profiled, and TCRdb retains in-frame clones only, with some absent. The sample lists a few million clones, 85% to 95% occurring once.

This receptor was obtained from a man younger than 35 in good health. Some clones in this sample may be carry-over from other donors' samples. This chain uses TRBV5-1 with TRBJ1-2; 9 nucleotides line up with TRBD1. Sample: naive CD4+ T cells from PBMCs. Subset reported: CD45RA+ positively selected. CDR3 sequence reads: CASSGGTGTFNYGYTF. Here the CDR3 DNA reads TGCGCCAGCAGCGGGGGGACAGGGACATTTAACTATGGCTACACCTTC.